The 21 T cell receptor beta chains below come from one sample, sequenced in a study of cytomegalovirus exposure and HLA in healthy donors. Vbeta (60) and Jbeta (13) primers were used in the PCR. Sequencing used immunoSEQ multiplex PCR; TCRdb keeps in-frame clones, though not all of them. The data hold some 99,000 clones, with under 80% observed a single time. The material sequenced was PBMCs. The source is a male donor in good health and CMV-seronegative.

Only a few counts were recorded for this clone. The rearrangement links TRBV6-1 to TRBJ2-7; 16 nucleotides align to TRBD2. The CDR3 is 15 amino acids. In germline, CDR1 is MNHNS, CDR2 SASEGT. Germline trimming cut 6 bases from V and 2 bases from J; bases unmatched to any gene: 1. CDR3 bases: TGTGCCAGCAGAGGGACTAGCGGGAGGGCCTACGAGCAGTACTTC. Its protein is CASRGTSGRAYEQYF.

V and J are TRBV6-4 and TRBJ2-1; TRBD2 matches at 10 bases. The CDR3 is 15 amino acids. V was clipped by 5 bases and J by 6 bases; unmatched bases: 7. Germline V lookup: CDR1 MRHNA, CDR2 SNTAGT. The CDR3 loop reads CASSLTSGIGNEQFF. For the CDR3, the DNA is TGTGCCAGCAGTCTCACTAGCGGGATAGGCAATGAGCAGTTCTTC.

This clone was seen more than once but under ten times. The chain links TRBV5-1 to TRBJ1-1; TRBD1 might be the D (5 bases). Germline V gene sequence: CDR1 SGHRS, CDR2 YFSETQ. There are 14 residues in the CDR3. V dropped 4 bases and J dropped 5 bases, with 15 bases sitting between them. CDR3 residues: CASSAGPANTEAFF. The DNA of the CDR3 is TGCGCCAGCAGCGCGGGACCAGCGAATACTGAAGCTTTCTTT.

V gene TRBV30 combines with J gene TRBJ2-1; 8 nucleotides agree with TRBD2. This CDR3 spans 15 amino acids. Trimming cost V 2 bases and J 3 bases; bases outside gene matches: 6. Germline-derived CDR1 and CDR2 are GTSNPN and SVGIG (reference sequence). The CDR3 DNA reads TGTGCCTGGAGTTGGTCTAGCGGGCTCTACAATGAGCAGTTCTTC. It specifies CAWSWSSGLYNEQFF.

The table lists this clone with a few counts. The V and J genes are TRBV9 and TRBJ2-5; 11 bases fit TRBD2. Germline loops: CDR1 SGDLS, CDR2 YYNGEE. V lost 2 bases, J lost 5 bases, and 2 bases stayed unmatched. This CDR3 is 14 amino acids long. The chain's CDR3 is CASSVSSGGETQYF. The CDR3 nucleotides read TGTGCCAGCAGCGTTTCTAGCGGGGGGGAGACCCAGTACTTC.

V gene TRBV2 combines with J gene TRBJ2-5; weak D call: TRBD1 (6 bases). Matching the DNA end better, TRBJ2-7 makes the J call doubtful. The CDR3 is 13 amino acids. Germline V gene data show CDR1 as SNHLY and CDR2 as FYNNEI. The CDR3 DNA reads as TGTGCCAGCCTCCTACAGGGTCAAGGCGAGCAGTACTTC. This sequence encodes CASLLQGQGEQYF.

This clone was seen more than once but under ten times. This chain connects TRBV29-1 to TRBJ1-1; the D gene is possibly TRBD1 (5 bases). Germline-derived CDR1 and CDR2 are SQVTM and ANQGSEA. This CDR3 comprises 17 residues. The ends were cut back, 3 bases at V and 2 bases at J, with 22 bases in the middle. CDR3 sequence reads: CSVEERGWGDRNTEAFF. CDR3 DNA: TGCAGCGTTGAGGAAAGGGGATGGGGGGATCGTAACACTGAAGCTTTCTTT.

The chain has TRBV6-6 and TRBJ1-5; D might be TRBD1 (5 bases). The CDR3 loop spans 14 amino acids. The V end was cut by 6 bases, the J end by 0 bases, with 9 bases between. Germline V gene data show CDR1 as MNHNY and CDR2 as SVGAGI (reference sequence). The DNA for the CDR3 is TGTGCCAGCAGGGACGACAGTAGCAATCAGCCCCAGCATTTT. This gives the protein CASRDDSSNQPQHF.

J is TRBJ2-1 and V is TRBV7-8; TRBD2 agrees at 8 bases. The CDR3 contains 17 residues. Germline lookup yields CDR1 SGHVS and CDR2 FQNEAQ. J gave up 5 bases and V 1 base, and 10 bases lay outside the gene matches. This CDR3 reads CASSLVRGGRKNNEQFF. The DNA of the CDR3 is TGTGCCAGCAGCTTAGTCAGGGGCGGGAGGAAGAACAATGAGCAGTTCTTC.

To note about this clone: At one end, the junction sequence differs from germline, possibly due to a read error. The sample carries other DNA sequences with the same CDR3. This CDR3 is CASSLAQGTAYEQYF. CDR3 sequence (DNA): TGTGCCAGCAGCTTGGCCCAGGGTACCGCCTACGAGCAGTACTTC. The chain recombines TRBV5-1 with TRBJ2-7, with D possibly being TRBD1 (5 bases). The CDR3 contains 15 residues. Germline loops: CDR1 SGHRS, CDR2 YFSETQ.

The chain combines TRBV29-1 with TRBJ2-7; 9 positions match TRBD2. The germline V gene encodes CDR1 SQVTM and CDR2 ANQGSEA. J was trimmed by 7 bases and V by 6 bases; bases with no gene match: 10. The CDR3 consists of 13 residues. CDR3 region: CSVALGLAGEQYF. CDR3 DNA: TGCAGCGTCGCGTTGGGACTAGCTGGGGAGCAGTACTTC.

The J gene is TRBJ1-1, the V gene TRBV9, with 9 nucleotides matching TRBD1. Trimming at V came to 5 bases and at J to 1 base, leaving 3 bases not matched to a gene. The germline V gene has CDR1 SGDLS and CDR2 YYNGEE. This CDR3 contains 14 residues. CDR3 coding DNA: TGTGCCAGCAGTTCGGGACAGGGGAACACTGAAGCTTTCTTT. This gives the protein CASSSGQGNTEAFF.

This rearrangement joins TRBV4-1 to TRBJ2-7; TRBD1 matches 8 bases. The V gene's germline CDR1 is MGHRA and CDR2 YSYEKL. The CDR3 totals 16 residues. Trimming removed 0 bases from V and 0 bases from J; junction bases left unmatched: 4. The CDR3: CASSQDLGQVSYEQYF. As DNA, the CDR3 is TGCGCCAGCAGCCAAGATTTGGGACAGGTCTCCTACGAGCAGTACTTC.

This clone has more than one count but fewer than ten. V is TRBV10-3 and J is TRBJ1-3; 7 nucleotides align to TRBD1. This CDR3 comprises 17 residues. The germline gives CDR1 ENHRY, CDR2 SYGVKD. The ends lost 6 bases at V and 0 bases at J; junction bases unmatched: 11. The CDR3 reads CAIRATGSHASGNTIYF. As DNA, the CDR3 is TGTGCCATCAGGGCGACAGGGTCCCATGCCTCTGGAAACACCATATATTTT.

CDR3 in amino acids: CASSFQGGGSNQPQHF. CDR3 DNA: TGTGCCAGCAGTTTCCAGGGCGGTGGAAGCAATCAGCCCCAGCATTTT. V is TRBV28 and J is TRBJ1-5, with D possibly being TRBD1 (5 bases). With 3 bases removed from V and 1 base from J, the gap between germline ends came to 13 bases. Germline V gene data show CDR1 as MDHEN and CDR2 as SYDVKM. CDR3 size: 16 residues.

V and J are TRBV4-1 and TRBJ1-1; D gene unclear. The V gene lost 1 base and the J gene lost 3 bases, with 12 bases spanning the gap. The CDR3 extends over 15 amino acids. CDR1 and CDR2 from the germline V gene are MGHRA and YSYEKL. The DNA of the CDR3 is TGCGCCAGCAGCCAAGGACATCCCGGGGACACTGAAGCTTTCTTT. Encoded protein: CASSQGHPGDTEAFF.

V and J are TRBV6-5 and TRBJ2-7; 9 bases are shared with TRBD1. Germline CDR1 and CDR2: MNHEY and SVGAGI. The CDR3 extends over 15 amino acids. The V and J ends lost 7 bases and 3 bases, in that order; junction bases with no gene match: 10. CDR3 DNA: TGTGCCAGCATCCTCCGGACAGGGGTAAGCTACGAGCAGTACTTC. Amino acid sequence: CASILRTGVSYEQYF.

This clone was recorded only once. One junction end does not reproduce the germline sequence, and a read error may be involved. The rearrangement links TRBV7-2 to TRBJ1-1; possible D gene TRBD1, 5 bases. The CDR3 runs to 13 residues. Germline V gene lookup returns CDR1 SGHTA and CDR2 FQGNSA. This CDR3 is CASSLNYLSTGRF. The CDR3 DNA sequence: TGTGCCAGCAGCTTAAATTATTTATCCACAGGTAGATTT.

This clone was observed a handful of times. The rearrangement links TRBV10-3 to TRBJ2-2; the D gene is possibly TRBD2 (6 bases). CDR1 and CDR2 (germline): ENHRY, SYGVKD. The CDR3 covers 14 residues. Trimming stripped 7 bases from V and 2 bases from J, with 11 bases between. The DNA for the CDR3 is TGTGCCATCACCCGGGACTCTAACACCGGGGAGCTGTTTTTT. Residues: CAITRDSNTGELFF.

This clone was detected a few times. The rearrangement uses TRBV11-2 and TRBJ2-7; TRBD1 matches at 10 bases. This CDR3 has 15 residues. Losses at the gene ends were 2 bases for V and 4 bases for J; bases not matched to a gene: 5. Germline-derived CDR1 and CDR2 are SGHAT and FQNNGV. The CDR3 sequence: CASSLTGTGAYEQYF. The CDR3 nucleotides are TGTGCCAGCAGCTTAACCGGGACAGGGGCTTACGAGCAGTACTTC.

The chain couples TRBV29-1 to TRBJ2-1; TRBD1 aligns across 11 bases. The CDR3 is 12 residues long. J was trimmed by 10 bases and V by 7 bases; bases with no gene match: 6. The V gene's germline CDR1 is SQVTM and CDR2 ANQGSEA. In nucleotides, the CDR3 is TGCAGCGGTTGGACAGGGGGCAGGGAGCAGTTCTTC. This gives the protein CSGWTGGREQFF.